Shown below are 12 T cell receptor beta chains from a single sample sequenced in a study of glioma-infiltrating T cells. Amplification of TCR alpha and beta CDR3 regions from RNA used iRepertoire nested multiplex PCR. TCRdb reanalysed the multiplex PCR reads using MiXCR and keeps one entry per CDR3 protein. The data show around 43,000 distinct CDR3 sequences, with 20% to 25% seen just once and approximately 6.4% held by the top ten. Sequencing was done on a sample of glioma tissue, nonneoplastic brain tissue, or PBMCs (not recorded which). The receptors stem from a human donor with low-grade glioma or glioblastoma, undergoing nonglioma brain surgery, or in good health (not recorded which).

To note about this clonotype: With a much larger clone just one base away, this may be a read error. For the CDR3, the DNA is TGTGCCAGCAGGTTTCGGTCCACAGATATGCAGTATTTT. It encodes CASRFRSTDMQYF. The V call is TRBV12-3 or TRBV12-4, the J call TRBJ2-3; D is undetermined. The CDR3 has 13 amino acids.

This clonotype came up many times. V gene TRBV20-1 combines with J gene TRBJ2-1, with 13 bases matching TRBD2. Germline V gene data show CDR1 as DFQATT and CDR2 as SNEGSKA (reference sequence). This CDR3 has 18 residues. The V segment lost 6 bases and the J segment 0 bases; nucleotides outside the gene matches: 11. The CDR3 region is CSARLAGGPASSYNEQFF. The DNA of the CDR3 is TGCAGTGCGAGACTAGCGGGGGGCCCCGCCAGCTCCTACAATGAGCAGTTCTTC.

The sample holds many counts of this clonotype. The gene calls are TRBV2 and TRBJ2-7, with 9 bases aligning to TRBD1. Per germline, CDR1 SNHLY and CDR2 FYNNEI. This CDR3 is 15 amino acids long. Losses at the gene ends were 6 bases for V and 2 bases for J; bases not matched to a gene: 8. The CDR3 sequence is CASREDRGPTYEQYF. CDR3 nucleotides: TGTGCCAGCAGAGAGGACAGGGGCCCTACCTACGAGCAGTACTTC.

Only a few counts were recorded for this clonotype. The chain has TRBV3-1 and TRBJ2-3; 8 nucleotides agree with TRBD2. Germline-derived CDR1 and CDR2 are LGHDT and YNNKEL (reference sequence). J gave up 6 bases and V 4 bases, and 18 bases lay outside the gene matches. The CDR3 has 18 residues. The CDR3 region is CASSLILPTSVVPDTQYF. Here the CDR3 DNA reads TGTGCCAGCAGCCTCATCCTCCCGACTAGCGTGGTGCCCGATACGCAGTATTTT.

This clonotype came up a few times. The V call is TRBV29-1, the J call TRBJ2-5; 8 bases match TRBD1. In germline, CDR1 is SQVTM, CDR2 ANQGSEA. This CDR3 comprises 12 residues. J lost 4 bases, V lost 5 bases, and 3 bases had no gene match. CDR3 nucleotide sequence: TGCAGCGTTCTACAGGGGGGAGAGACCCAGTACTTC. The encoded protein is CSVLQGGETQYF.

The CDR3 here is CASSIIPGEGEQFF. CDR3 nucleotide sequence: TGTGCCAGCAGCATAATTCCGGGGGAAGGTGAGCAGTTCTTC. The chain is built from TRBV9 and TRBJ2-1; maybe TRBD2 (6 bases). V lost 4 bases, J lost 9 bases, and 17 bases lay in between. Germline V gene data show CDR1 as SGDLS and CDR2 as YYNGEE. This CDR3 is built from 14 residues.

This clonotype has ten or more counts. The rearrangement joins TRBV24-1 to TRBJ2-3, with unresolved D. V gave up 3 bases and J gave up 2 bases, with 11 bases separating them. CDR1 and CDR2 from the germline V gene are KGHDR and SFDVKD. This CDR3 has 15 residues. The CDR3 spells CATSDPSGITDTQYF. The CDR3 DNA follows: TGTGCCACCAGTGATCCTAGTGGGATCACAGATACGCAGTATTTT.

The genes are TRBV28 and TRBJ2-5; 13 nucleotides match TRBD2. The germline V gene has CDR1 MDHEN and CDR2 SYDVKM. This CDR3 is built from 17 residues. J gave up 5 bases and V 5 bases, and 11 bases lay outside the gene matches. The CDR3, as DNA: TGTGCCAGCAGTCTCGGACTAGCGGGAGAGGTTGGGGAGACCCAGTACTTC. This encodes CASSLGLAGEVGETQYF.

This clonotype was counted many times. The chain uses TRBV18 and TRBJ2-1; possible D gene TRBD2, 5 bases. CDR3 size: 15 residues. Per germline, CDR1 KGHSH and CDR2 LQKENI. The V end was cut by 0 bases, the J end by 10 bases, with 16 bases between. The CDR3 nucleotides read TGTGCCAGCTCACCACCCGGACGGGGAGATAGAGAGCAGTTCTTC. Translation: CASSPPGRGDREQFF.

This clonotype was seen at least ten times. The rearrangement links TRBV30 to TRBJ2-3, with D uncertain. The germline V and J ends were trimmed by 0 bases and 6 bases, with 7 bases remaining between them. The CDR3 totals 12 residues. CDR1 GTSNPN and CDR2 SVGIG come from the germline V gene (reference sequence). CDR3 nucleotide sequence: TGTGCCTGGAGTGTGTATGGGGATACGCAGTATTTT. This translates into CAWSVYGDTQYF.

This clonotype occurred many times. The chain couples TRBV4-2 to TRBJ2-3; 7 bases are shared with TRBD1. Per germline, CDR1 LGHNA and CDR2 YNFKEQ. The CDR3 is 15 residues long. J gave up 5 bases and V 3 bases, and 8 bases lay outside the gene matches. The CDR3 reads CASSQEDRRQDTQYF. Written as DNA, the CDR3 is TGTGCCAGCAGCCAGGAGGACAGGAGGCAAGATACGCAGTATTTT.

This clonotype was recorded a few times. This chain uses TRBV5-1 with TRBJ1-2; 7 positions match TRBD1. This CDR3 contains 13 residues. J gave up 8 bases and V 6 bases, and 10 bases lay outside the gene matches. Per the germline V gene, CDR1 is SGHRS and CDR2 is YFSETQ. This CDR3 reads CASTSGGGGGYTF. The CDR3 DNA reads as TGCGCCAGCACCTCCGGAGGGGGCGGCGGCTACACCTTC.